Presented here are 20 T cell receptor beta chains from one specimen sequenced in a study of blood T cells in healthy people across ages. It was with a sample-barcoded 5' primer and a J-beta primer mix that a second PCR of about 7 to 12 cycles was run. TCRdb passed the 5' RACE reads through MiXCR, listing each CDR3 protein once. The repertoire holds over 500,000 distinct CDR3 sequences, with 27% as singletons. This sample was shared with a second study, whose subject was T cells of mothers and their children.

Sequenced input: blood. These receptor sequences come from a boy younger than 10 in good health.

This clonotype was detected a few times. The chain has TRBV6-5 and TRBJ2-2; TRBD1 is a possible D gene (6 bases). CDR3 length: 14 amino acids. CDR1 is MNHEY and CDR2 is SVGAGI in the germline V gene. Trimming took off 6 bases at V and 1 base at J, with 9 bases between the two ends. The CDR3: CASRQTGNTGELFF. In nucleotides, the CDR3 is TGTGCCAGCAGGCAGACAGGGAACACCGGGGAGCTGTTTTTT.

The rearrangement links TRBV9 to TRBJ2-4; D is undetermined. Trimming removed 3 bases at V and 0 bases at J, with 19 bases between. The CDR3 is 18 residues long. Germline V CDR1 and CDR2: SGDLS, YYNGEE. As DNA, the CDR3 is TGTGCCAGCAGCGAGGCTGAAAGGAAACTTTTAGCCAAAAACATTCAGTACTTC. Translation: CASSEAERKLLAKNIQYF.

This clonotype was found a few times. The rearrangement uses TRBV20-1 and TRBJ1-2, with D perhaps matching TRBD1 (6 bases). CDR3 length: 14 residues. The germline gives CDR1 DFQATT, CDR2 SNEGSKA (reference sequence). V was trimmed by 6 bases and J by 4 bases, leaving 18 bases between them. The DNA for the CDR3 is TGCAGTGCGGGGGGGCTACACGGTACCTATGGCTACACCTTC. Translation: CSAGGLHGTYGYTF.

This clonotype has more than one count but fewer than ten. A read error is possible here, since a much larger clone lies one base away. This chain uses TRBV19 with TRBJ1-4, with D maybe TRBD1 (5 bases). Germline CDR1 LNHDA, CDR2 SQIVND (reference sequence). This CDR3 contains 14 residues. The CDR3 DNA is TGTGCCAGTACAACAACAGGACTATCGGAAAAACTGGTTTTT. It specifies CASTTTGLSEKLVF.

The chain combines TRBV6-2 or TRBV6-3 with TRBJ2-1; 9 bases match TRBD1. After removal of 8 bases from V and 9 bases from J, the junction contained 11 bases not matched to a gene. CDR3 length equals 14 residues. Germline CDR1 is MNHEY and CDR2 is SVGEGT. CDR3 region: CASLSRDRVAEQFF. CDR3 nucleotide sequence: TGTGCCAGCCTTTCAAGGGACAGGGTAGCTGAGCAGTTCTTC.

V gene TRBV24-1 combines with J gene TRBJ2-1; possibly TRBD1 for D (6 bases). Germline values: CDR1 KGHDR, CDR2 SFDVKD. This CDR3 comprises 15 residues. Trimming cost V 2 bases and J 7 bases, with 14 bases left between them. CDR3 DNA sequence: TGTGCCACCAGTGATTACAGGGACACCGATAATGAGCAGTTCTTC. Its protein product is CATSDYRDTDNEQFF.

This clonotype was observed many times. The chain carries TRBV7-2 and TRBJ2-5; the match to TRBD2 covers 11 bases. Germline-derived CDR1 and CDR2 are SGHTA and FQGNSA. This CDR3 region has 14 residues. The J segment lost 5 bases and the V segment lost 2 bases, leaving 1 base of the junction unmatched. The CDR3 loop is CASSLTSGSETQYF. The CDR3 DNA reads as TGTGCCAGCAGCTTAACTAGCGGGAGTGAGACCCAGTACTTC.

This clonotype was seen a handful of times. The chain has TRBV6-1 and TRBJ2-5; D call uncertain. The CDR3 sequence is 12 residues long. In germline, CDR1 is MNHNS, CDR2 SASEGT. V was shortened by 6 bases and J by 1 base, with 6 bases between the two germline ends. The CDR3 protein is CASRRIQETQYF. CDR3 coding DNA: TGTGCCAGCAGACGAATCCAAGAGACCCAGTACTTC.

The CDR3 spells CASSLDQNIQYF. CDR3 bases: TGCGCCAGCAGCTTAGATCAAAACATTCAGTACTTC. The chain uses TRBV5-1 and TRBJ2-4; no firm D call. The CDR3 has 12 amino acids. Trimming stripped 2 bases from V and 5 bases from J, with 5 bases between. CDR1 and CDR2 (germline): SGHRS, YFSETQ.

This clonotype came up many times. CDR3 sequence (DNA): TGCAGTGCTAGAGAATGGGGGACAGGGGGAAACACTGAAGCTTTCTTT. Translating it yields CSAREWGTGGNTEAFF. The V call is TRBV20-1, the J call TRBJ1-1, with 11 bases matching TRBD1. CDR1 and CDR2 (germline): DFQATT, SNEGSKA (reference sequence). V dropped 0 bases and J dropped 2; count of bases not matched to a gene: 5. The CDR3 sequence is 16 residues long.

V gene TRBV5-5 combines with J gene TRBJ1-5; D is unresolved. In germline, CDR1 is SGHKS, CDR2 YYEKEE (reference sequence). Trimming took off 3 bases at V and 1 base at J, with 14 bases between the two ends. The CDR3 sequence is 16 residues long. DNA of the CDR3: TGTGCCAGCAGCTCCGGGCTCCTTTTAAGCAATCAGCCCCAGCATTTT. It encodes CASSSGLLLSNQPQHF. Full variable domain (missing parts from reference TRBV5-5 and TRBJ1-5): DAGVTQSPTHLIKTRGQQVTLRCSPISGHKSVSWYQQVLGQGPQFIFQYYEKEERGRGNFPDRFSARQFPNYSSELNVNALLLGDSALYLCASSSGLLLSNQPQHFGDGTRLSIL.

The gene calls are TRBV7-9 and TRBJ1-1; TRBD1 might be the D (6 bases). The CDR3 is 14 residues long. With 3 bases removed from V and 10 bases from J, the gap between germline ends came to 18 bases. From germline, CDR1 is SEHNR and CDR2 FQNEAQ (reference sequence). Here the CDR3 DNA reads TGTGCCAGCAGCTTGGATCAGGGGCCTTATGGAGCTTTCTTT. It translates to CASSLDQGPYGAFF. Complete variable domain (other parts from reference TRBV7-9 and TRBJ1-1): DTGVSQNPRHKITKRGQNVTFRCDPISEHNRLYWYRQTLGQGPEFLTYFQNEAQLEKSRLLSDRFSAERPKGSFSTLEIQRTEQGDSAMYLCASSLDQGPYGAFFGQGTRLTVV.

The V and J genes are TRBV11-2 and TRBJ2-5, with D perhaps assigned TRBD1 or TRBD2 (5 bases each). The J call is doubtful: the DNA matches TRBJ2-1 better. Germline-derived CDR1 and CDR2 are SGHAT and FQNNGV. The length of the CDR3 is 15 residues. CDR3 sequence (DNA): TGTGCCAGCAGCCCCCGGGACCGCCCCTACAATGAGCAGTTCTTC. It translates to CASSPRDRPYNEQFF.

This clonotype was counted between two and nine times. V usage is TRBV5-1 and J usage is TRBJ1-2; the D is unclear. The CDR3 length is 13 residues. Germline assignment: CDR1 SGHRS and CDR2 YFSETQ. V gave up 3 bases and J gave up 2 bases, with 8 bases separating them. The CDR3 nucleotides are TGCGCCAGCAGCTCACGGAACAACTATGGCTACACCTTC. Translating gives CASSSRNNYGYTF.

The chain recombines TRBV29-1 with TRBJ2-5; 9 bases align to TRBD2. The end of the DNA aligns better with TRBJ2-1, so the J call may be wrong. The CDR3 spans 14 residues. Germline V CDR1 and CDR2: SQVTM, ANQGSEA. The CDR3 DNA reads as TGCAGCGTTCTACCGGGACTAGCAGGTGGTGGGCAGTTCTTC. Amino acid sequence: CSVLPGLAGGGQFF.

The rearrangement uses TRBV20-1 and TRBJ2-4; possibly TRBD2 for D (6 bases). Per germline, CDR1 DFQATT and CDR2 SNEGSKA (reference sequence). With 4 bases removed from V and 2 bases from J, the gap between germline ends came to 18 bases. The CDR3 has 16 amino acids. CDR3 bases: TGCAGTGCTATCACGCTAGCGAGCATTTCCAAAAACATTCAGTACTTC. It translates to CSAITLASISKNIQYF.

This clonotype was recorded a few times. The chain is built from TRBV7-7 and TRBJ2-5, with 11 nucleotides matching TRBD1. Trimming at V came to 4 bases and at J to 1 base, leaving 2 bases not matched to a gene. The germline V gene encodes CDR1 SSHAT and CDR2 FNYEAQ (reference sequence). The CDR3 runs to 15 residues. This chain's CDR3 is CASSSGQGAQETQYF. CDR3 nucleotides: TGTGCCAGCAGCTCCGGACAGGGGGCCCAAGAGACCCAGTACTTC.

Comments on this clonotype: Germline and junction disagree at one end, which may indicate a read error. The V gene is TRBV12-3 or TRBV12-4, the J gene TRBJ2-5; D uncertain. CDR3 length: 14 residues. CDR3 protein: CASSFSSAAETQHF. The CDR3 DNA follows: TGTGCCAGCAGTTTTAGCTCAGCTGCAGAGACCCAGCACTTC.

CDR3 protein: CASSYISSYEQYF. The CDR3 DNA is TGTGCCAGCAGTTATATTAGTTCTTACGAGCAGTACTTC. The chain employs TRBV6-5 and TRBJ2-5; unclear D gene. The assigned J gene may be wrong: the sequence end matches TRBJ2-7 better. Germline values: CDR1 MNHEY, CDR2 SVGAGI. The CDR3 is 13 residues long.

The gene calls are TRBV6-5 and TRBJ2-7; perhaps TRBD2 as D (6 bases). The CDR3 extends over 15 amino acids. Germline-derived CDR1 and CDR2 are MNHEY and SVGAGI. V dropped 0 bases and J dropped 0 bases, with 9 bases sitting between them. The CDR3 protein is CASSYSVAVSYEQYF. CDR3 nucleotides: TGTGCCAGCAGTTACTCAGTAGCGGTCTCCTACGAGCAGTACTTC.